This TCR beta chain was captured in a study of cytomegalovirus exposure and HLA in healthy donors. This table comes from immunoSEQ multiplex PCR, and its TCRdb copy is limited to in-frame clones, with some not included. The sample has about 260,000 clones; 90% are singletons. The clonotype was recovered from a woman aged 25 to 39 in good health and CMV-seronegative. The sequenced sample consisted of PBMCs.

CDR3 sequence reads: CASSLGQSIDQPQHF. The CDR3 DNA sequence: TGTGCCAGCAGCCTGGGACAGAGTATCGATCAGCCCCAGCATTTT. The V gene is TRBV5-6, the J gene TRBJ1-5; 7 bases agree with TRBD1. The germline V gene encodes CDR1 SGHDT and CDR2 YYEEEE. The CDR3 sequence is 15 residues long. Germline trimming cut 4 bases from V and 5 bases from J; bases unmatched to any gene: 9.